A selection of T cell receptor beta chains follows, all from one sample in a study of PD-L1 blockade in urothelial cancer. Generated by immunoSEQ multiplex PCR, the TCRdb table keeps only in-frame clones and is missing some. The sample holds tens of thousands of clones, around nine tenths seen once. This sample comprised PBMCs, obtained around atezolizumab (anti-PD-L1) treatment. The receptors come from a woman in her fifties or sixties with urothelial cancer. Each CDR3 is given with its conserved first and last residue. D genes are given only for firm matches. Only part of the rows carry a size: once, few, many, or a class if the clone is expanded.

j_gene	abundance	d_gene	v_gene	CDR3aa	CDR3nt
TRBJ2-1	.	.	TRBV18	CASSPGTPDLNEQFF	TGTGCCAGCTCACCCGGGACTCCCGATCTAAATGAGCAGTTCTTC
TRBJ2-4	.	.	TRBV14	CASSQAGAGNIQYF	TGTGCCAGCAGCCAAGCAGGGGCGGGCAACATTCAGTACTTC
TRBJ1-2	.	TRBD1	TRBV29-1	CSGDRANYGYTF	TGCAGCGGGGACAGAGCGAACTATGGCTACACCTTC
TRBJ1-6	.	TRBD1	TRBV5-1	CASSTGADSPLHF	TGCGCCAGCTCGACAGGGGCGGATTCACCCCTCCACTTT
TRBJ1-5	.	.	TRBV5-5	CASSLTDSNQPQHF	TGTGCCAGCAGCTTGACAGATAGCAATCAGCCCCAGCATTTT
TRBJ2-7	.	TRBD1	TRBV5-5	CASSLAGTEPYEQYF	TGTGCCAGCAGCTTGGCGGGGACAGAGCCTTACGAGCAGTACTTC
TRBJ1-1	many	TRBD1	TRBV29-1	CSVQKGQGDTEAFF	TGCAGCGTTCAAAAGGGGCAGGGGGACACTGAAGCTTTCTTT
TRBJ2-5	.	.	TRBV7-3	CASSLGGWETQYF	TGTGCCAGCAGCTTAGGGGGGTGGGAGACCCAGTACTTC
TRBJ2-1	.	TRBD1	TRBV18	CASSPQGQEQFF	TGTGCCAGCTCACCTCAGGGACAGGAGCAGTTCTTC
TRBJ1-1	.	.	TRBV29-1	CSVGQMNTEAFF	TGCAGCGTTGGACAGATGAACACTGAAGCTTTCTTT
TRBJ2-1	.	TRBD2	TRBV5-4	CASSRSGRKDEQFF	TGTGCCAGCAGCAGGAGCGGGAGGAAGGATGAGCAGTTCTTC
TRBJ2-4	.	TRBD1	TRBV7-9	CASSPLGTGGGIQYF	TGTGCCAGCAGCCCCCTCGGGACAGGGGGGGGCATTCAGTACTTC
TRBJ1-2	.	.	TRBV28	CASSLYGSYGYTF	TGTGCCAGCAGTTTGTACGGTAGCTATGGCTACACCTTC
TRBJ1-4	few	.	TRBV6-1	CASRRYAGEDLFF	TGTGCCAGCAGAAGATACGCAGGGGAAGATCTGTTTTTT
TRBJ1-5	once	TRBD1	TRBV6-1	CASSGNRGNQPQHF	TGTGCCAGCAGTGGAAACAGGGGTAATCAGCCCCAGCATTTT
TRBJ2-7	.	TRBD1	TRBV2	CASSPGQGSWEQYF	TGTGCCAGCAGTCCTGGACAGGGATCTTGGGAGCAGTACTTC
TRBJ1-5	.	.	TRBV19	CASSIGYRQPQHF	TGTGCCAGTAGTATAGGTTACCGGCAGCCCCAGCATTTT
TRBJ2-7	.	.	TRBV2	CASSRDTRSYEQYF	TGTGCCAGCAGCCGGGACACCCGATCCTACGAGCAGTACTTC
TRBJ2-1	.	.	TRBV2	CASGGENEQFF	TGTGCCAGCGGTGGGGAGAATGAGCAGTTCTTC
TRBJ1-5	.	TRBD1	TRBV7-9	CASSLDSRQGPQHF	TGTGCCAGCAGCTTAGATTCCAGACAGGGCCCCCAGCATTTT
TRBJ2-7	.	TRBD2	TRBV7-2	CASSLVNPASGGVVEQYF	TGTGCCAGCAGCTTAGTTAATCCCGCCAGTGGGGGGGTGGTGGAGCAGTACTTC
TRBJ1-2	once	.	TRBV7-8	CASSLGQLNYGYTF	TGTGCCAGCAGCTTGGGACAACTAAACTATGGCTACACCTTC
TRBJ2-1	.	.	TRBV5-8	CASQEGTYNEQFF	TGTGCCAGCCAAGAGGGCACCTACAATGAGCAGTTCTTC
TRBJ1-2	.	TRBD1	TRBV11-2	CASRRPGQGFYGYTF	TGTGCCAGCAGACGTCCGGGACAGGGGTTCTATGGCTACACCTTC
TRBJ1-5	.	.	TRBV7-2	CASSLGRGQPQHF	TGTGCCAGCAGCTTGGGACGGGGGCAGCCCCAGCATTTT
TRBJ2-2	.	.	TRBV9	CASSGGLLMGTGELFF	TGTGCCAGCAGCGGTGGACTTTTAATGGGGACCGGGGAGCTGTTTTTT
TRBJ2-2	.	TRBD2	TRBV5-1	CASSLLAGEGTGELFF	TGCGCCAGCAGCCTCCTAGCGGGGGAAGGGACCGGGGAGCTGTTTTTT